The rows below give T cell receptor beta chains drawn from one sample of a study of blood T cell repertoires in COVID-19. Produced via immunoSEQ multiplex PCR; TCRdb's table is partial and in-frame only. The table has under 120,000 clones, 69% seen once. Input material: peripheral blood. The receptors come from an elderly man with acute or convalescent COVID-19. The CDR3 runs from the conserved cysteine through the conserved F or W. D genes are given only for firm matches. Size is omitted from some rows. Given values are once, few, many or a class for expanded clones.

d_call	v_call	j_call	clone_size	cdr3_nt	cdr3_aa
NA	TRBV11-1	TRBJ1-4	NA	TGTGCCAGCAGCGCGGGACGGGCAACTAATGAAAAACTGTTTTTT	CASSAGRATNEKLFF
NA	TRBV28	TRBJ2-2	few	TGTGCCAGCAGCGGGTCGAACACCGGGGAGCTGTTTTTT	CASSGSNTGELFF
NA	TRBV25-1	TRBJ1-2	NA	TGTGCCAGCAGTGTGCGGGGGGCGAGTGGCTACACCTTC	CASSVRGASGYTF
TRBD1	TRBV4-3	TRBJ1-4	NA	TGCGCCAGCAGCCCGACAGGGTCAACTAATGAAAAACTGTTTTTT	CASSPTGSTNEKLFF
NA	TRBV7-2	TRBJ1-5	NA	TGTGCCAGCAGCTTTGGGGGGAATCAGCCCCAGCATTTT	CASSFGGNQPQHF
NA	TRBV29-1	TRBJ2-1	few	TGCAGCCACTTCGGGAGTGTCGTGGGCTCCTACAATGAGCAGTTCTTC	CSHFGSVVGSYNEQFF
NA	TRBV5-8	TRBJ2-3	NA	TGTGCCAGCACCTCACCTATCGGGGTGGGATTCACAGATACGCAGTATTTT	CASTSPIGVGFTDTQYF
TRBD1	TRBV9	TRBJ1-2	NA	TGTGCCAGCAGCCCCAGGACAGGGGTTTCTTATGGCTACACCTTC	CASSPRTGVSYGYTF
NA	TRBV11-2	TRBJ2-5	NA	TGTGCCAGCAGTCTAGCCCCGGGCCCAGAGACCCAGTACTTC	CASSLAPGPETQYF
NA	TRBV27	TRBJ2-7	NA	TGTGCCAGCAGTTTATCGGGGGGACCTTCCGAGCAGTACTTC	CASSLSGGPSEQYF
NA	TRBV20-1	TRBJ2-5	NA	TGCAGTGCTAGAGATAAAGAGACCCAGTACTTC	CSARDKETQYF
NA	TRBV30	TRBJ2-1	NA	TGTGCCTGGAGCCTAGACAGGTACAATGAGCAGTTCTTC	CAWSLDRYNEQFF
TRBD1	TRBV19	TRBJ1-2	few	TGTGCCAGTACAAGGGGGCATCGCTACACCTTC	CASTRGHRYTF
TRBD1	TRBV5-1	TRBJ1-1	NA	TGCGCCAGCAGCCAGACAGGGTTGGAGACTGAAGCTTTCTTT	CASSQTGLETEAFF
NA	TRBV5-1	TRBJ2-1	NA	TGCGCCAGCAGCTTGGAAGGGGGGGATGAGCAGTTCTTC	CASSLEGGDEQFF
NA	TRBV5-5	TRBJ2-3	NA	TGTGCCAGCAGCTTGGAACCGGGAAGGACAGATACGCAGTATTTT	CASSLEPGRTDTQYF
NA	TRBV10-1	TRBJ2-7	NA	TGCGCCAGCAGTGAGTCTCGCTTACATGTTGCCTACGAGCAGTACTTC	CASSESRLHVAYEQYF
NA	TRBV12-3/TRBV12-4	TRBJ2-7	NA	TGTGCCAGCAGTTCCTACTACGAGCAGTACTTC	CASSSYYEQYF
TRBD1	TRBV28	TRBJ1-6	NA	TGTGCCAGCAGTTCCGGGACAGTAGCAGTTAATTCACCCCTCCACTTT	CASSSGTVAVNSPLHF
TRBD2	TRBV5-8	TRBJ2-3	NA	TGTGCCAGCAGCTTGAATCTAGCGGGGACAGATACGCAGTATTTT	CASSLNLAGTDTQYF
NA	TRBV3-1/TRBV3-2	TRBJ1-3	few	TGTGCCAGCAGCCAAGGTCAGGGAAACACCATATATTTT	CASSQGQGNTIYF
NA	TRBV28	TRBJ2-1	NA	TGTGCCAGCAGTTTAAGGGGGAGTGTCGACAATGAGCAGTTCTTC	CASSLRGSVDNEQFF
NA	TRBV7-9	TRBJ2-3	NA	TGTGCCAGCAGCTCGGAAGAGCGGTCCGATACGCAGTATTTT	CASSSEERSDTQYF
NA	TRBV30	TRBJ2-7	many	TGTGCCTGGAGTGTAGGTAGCGCCCGGGTAGAGCAGTACTTC	CAWSVGSARVEQYF
NA	TRBV28	TRBJ1-6	NA	TGTGCCAGCAGTTTCTCAGAGGGTCTGGGATCTATCGAATCACCCCTCCACTTT	CASSFSEGLGSIESPLHF
NA	TRBV5-5	TRBJ2-2	NA	TGTGCCAGCAGCCCCCAGGCAGGGGACGCCGGGGAGCTGTTTTTT	CASSPQAGDAGELFF
TRBD1	TRBV14	TRBJ2-5	NA	TGTGCCAGCAGCCTTCACCGGGACAGGGTTGTTTCGGAGACCCAGTACTTC	CASSLHRDRVVSETQYF
NA	TRBV3-1/TRBV3-2	TRBJ1-1	NA	TGTGCCAGCAGCCGCGCTTCCTCCTCGAACACTGAAGCTTTCTTT	CASSRASSSNTEAFF
NA	TRBV13	TRBJ2-7	NA	TGTGCCAGCAGCTTAGGGTCTACCTACGAGCAGTACTTC	CASSLGSTYEQYF
NA	TRBV7-3	TRBJ1-2	NA	TGTGCCAGCAGCTCCGGGGGTAACTATGGCTACACCTTC	CASSSGGNYGYTF
NA	TRBV20-1	TRBJ2-7	NA	TGCAGTGCTAGAAAACGCGATGAGCAGTACTTC	CSARKRDEQYF
TRBD2	TRBV11-2	TRBJ2-7	NA	TGTGCCAGCGGCGCGGGGGGCCCCCTCGAGCAGTACTTC	CASGAGGPLEQYF
NA	TRBV15	TRBJ2-5	NA	TGTGCCACCTCCACAGGGATTGAGACCCAGTACTTC	CATSTGIETQYF
TRBD2	TRBV28	TRBJ2-1	NA	TGTGCCAGCAGTGTTAATCCTAGCGGGATCTATGAGCAGTTCTTC	CASSVNPSGIYEQFF
TRBD1	TRBV4-1	TRBJ2-5	NA	TGCGCCAGCAGCCAAGGACAGGGGGTTTGGGAGACCCAGTACTTC	CASSQGQGVWETQYF
NA	TRBV18	TRBJ2-1	once	TGTGCCAGCTCACCTTCGCGGGGCCCCTACAATGAGCAGTTCTTC	CASSPSRGPYNEQFF
NA	TRBV14	TRBJ1-5	NA	TGTGCCAGCAGCCAATGGGGAGAGCCCCAGCATTTT	CASSQWGEPQHF
NA	TRBV7-9	TRBJ2-7	NA	TGTGCCAGCAGTCTAGGAGATTCCTACGAGCAGTACTTC	CASSLGDSYEQYF
TRBD1	TRBV12-3/TRBV12-4	TRBJ1-5	NA	TGTGCCAGCAGCTGGACAGGGAATCAGCCCCAGCATTTT	CASSWTGNQPQHF
NA	TRBV28	TRBJ2-7	NA	TGTGCCAGCGGGCAGCTCTACGAGCAGTACTTC	CASGQLYEQYF
TRBD1	TRBV19	TRBJ2-1	NA	TGTGCCAGTACCCGGGACAGTGCCTACAATGAGCAGTTCTTC	CASTRDSAYNEQFF